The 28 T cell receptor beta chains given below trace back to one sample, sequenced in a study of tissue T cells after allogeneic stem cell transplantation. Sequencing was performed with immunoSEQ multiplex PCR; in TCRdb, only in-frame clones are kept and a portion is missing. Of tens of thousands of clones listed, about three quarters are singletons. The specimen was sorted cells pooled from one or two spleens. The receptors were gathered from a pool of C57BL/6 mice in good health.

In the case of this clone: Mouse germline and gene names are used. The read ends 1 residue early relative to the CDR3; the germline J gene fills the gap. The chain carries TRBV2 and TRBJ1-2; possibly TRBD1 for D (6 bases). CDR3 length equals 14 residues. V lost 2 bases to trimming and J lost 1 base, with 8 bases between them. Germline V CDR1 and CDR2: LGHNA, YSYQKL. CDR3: CASSQPGQNSDYTF. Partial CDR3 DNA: TGTGCCAGCAGCCAACCGGGACAAAACTCCGACTACACC.

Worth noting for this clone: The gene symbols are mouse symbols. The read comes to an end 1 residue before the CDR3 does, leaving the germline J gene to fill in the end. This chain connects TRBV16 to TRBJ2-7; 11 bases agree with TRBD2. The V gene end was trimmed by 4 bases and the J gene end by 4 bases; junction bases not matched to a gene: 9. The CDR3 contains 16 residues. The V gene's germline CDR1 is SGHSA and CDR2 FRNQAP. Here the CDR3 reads CASSSRTGGSLYEQYF. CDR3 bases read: TGTGCAAGCAGCTCCCGGACTGGGGGGTCCCTTTATGAACAGTAC.

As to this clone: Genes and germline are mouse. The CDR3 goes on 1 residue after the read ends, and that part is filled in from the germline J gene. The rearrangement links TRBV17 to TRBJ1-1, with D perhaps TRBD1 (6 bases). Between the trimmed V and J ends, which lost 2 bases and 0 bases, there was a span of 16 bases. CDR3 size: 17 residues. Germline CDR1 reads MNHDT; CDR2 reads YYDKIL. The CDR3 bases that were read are TGTGCTAGCAGTAGATCCCCCGGGACAAAAGCAAACACAGAAGTCTTC. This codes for CASSRSPGTKANTEVF. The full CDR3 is CASSRSPGTKANTEVFF.

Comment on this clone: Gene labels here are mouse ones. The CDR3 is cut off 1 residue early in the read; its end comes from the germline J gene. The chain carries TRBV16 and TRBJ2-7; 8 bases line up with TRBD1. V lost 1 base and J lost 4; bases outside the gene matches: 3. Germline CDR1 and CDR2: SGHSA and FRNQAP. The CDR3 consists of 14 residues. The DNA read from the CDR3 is TGTGCAAGCAGCTTAGTGGACAGGGTTTATGAACAGTAC. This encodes CASSLVDRVYEQY. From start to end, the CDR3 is CASSLVDRVYEQYF.

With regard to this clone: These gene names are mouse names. The DNA read from the CDR3 is TGCACCTGCAGTGCAGGCACCGGGCAGCTCTAC. The encoded protein is CTCSAGTGQLY. The full CDR3 is CTCSAGTGQLYF. This chain connects TRBV1 to TRBJ2-2; D gene ambiguous. The CDR3 end lies 1 residue beyond the end of the read and is filled in from the germline J gene. Trimming removed 1 base at V and 4 bases at J, with 1 base between. The CDR3 totals 12 residues. Germline V gives CDR1 NSQYPW, CDR2 LRSPGD (reference sequence).

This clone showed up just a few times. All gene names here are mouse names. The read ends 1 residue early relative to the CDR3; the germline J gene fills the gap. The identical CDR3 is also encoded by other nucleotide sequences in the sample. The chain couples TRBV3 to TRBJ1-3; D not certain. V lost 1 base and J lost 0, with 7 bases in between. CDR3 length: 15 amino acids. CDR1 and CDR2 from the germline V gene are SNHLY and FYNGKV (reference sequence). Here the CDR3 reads CASSLVGNSGNTLYF. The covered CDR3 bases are TGTGCCAGCAGCTTAGTAGGAAATTCTGGAAATACGCTCTAT.

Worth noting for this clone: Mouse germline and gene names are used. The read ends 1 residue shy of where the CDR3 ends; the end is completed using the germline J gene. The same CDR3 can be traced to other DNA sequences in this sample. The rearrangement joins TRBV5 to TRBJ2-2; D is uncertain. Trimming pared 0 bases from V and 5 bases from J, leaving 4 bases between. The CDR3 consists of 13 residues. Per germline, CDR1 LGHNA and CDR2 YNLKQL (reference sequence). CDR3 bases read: TGTGCCAGCAGCCAAGAGGGGACCGGGCAGCTCTAC. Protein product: CASSQEGTGQLY. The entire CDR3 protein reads CASSQEGTGQLYF.

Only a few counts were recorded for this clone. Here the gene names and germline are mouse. CDR3 amino acids: CASSQVGGVYEQYF. The CDR3 DNA, read in part, is TGTGCCAGCAGCCAAGTCGGGGGGGTATATGAACAGTAC. The V gene is TRBV5, the J gene TRBJ2-7; TRBD2 matches 7 bases. The observed sequence ends 1 residue before the CDR3 terminus, with the missing tail filled in from the germline J gene. The V gene end was trimmed by 1 base and the J gene end by 4 bases; junction bases not matched to a gene: 4. Per the germline V gene, CDR1 is LGHNA and CDR2 is YNLKQL (reference sequence). The CDR3 extends over 14 amino acids.

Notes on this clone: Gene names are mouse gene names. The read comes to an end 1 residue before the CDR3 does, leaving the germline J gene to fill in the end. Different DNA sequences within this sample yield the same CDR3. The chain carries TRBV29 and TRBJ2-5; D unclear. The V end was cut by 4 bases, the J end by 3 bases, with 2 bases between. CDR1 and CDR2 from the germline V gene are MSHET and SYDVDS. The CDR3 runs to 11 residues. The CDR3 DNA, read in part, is TGTGCTAGCAGTTCTCAAGACACCCAGTAC. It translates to CASSSQDTQY. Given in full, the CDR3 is CASSSQDTQYF.

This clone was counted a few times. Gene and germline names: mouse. The CDR3 reads CASSRQGNTGQLYF. The sequenced CDR3 bases are TGTGCCAGCAGTCGACAGGGAAACACCGGGCAGCTCTAC. This sequence joins TRBV26 and TRBJ2-2; 7 bases are a match to TRBD1. Coverage ceases 1 residue before the CDR3 finishes, and the germline J gene fills in the end. Trimming at V came to 4 bases and at J to 1 base, leaving 0 bases not matched to a gene. This CDR3 spans 14 amino acids. Germline CDR1 and CDR2: KGHPV and FQNQEV (reference sequence).

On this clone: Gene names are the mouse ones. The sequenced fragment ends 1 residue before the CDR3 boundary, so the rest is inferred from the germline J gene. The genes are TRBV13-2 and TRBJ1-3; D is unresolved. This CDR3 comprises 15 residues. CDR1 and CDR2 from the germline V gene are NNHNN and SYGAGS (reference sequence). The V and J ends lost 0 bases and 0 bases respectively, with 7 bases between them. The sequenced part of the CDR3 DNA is TGTGCCAGCGGTGATGCTGCCCTTTCTGGAAATACGCTCTAT. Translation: CASGDAALSGNTLY. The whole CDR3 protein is CASGDAALSGNTLYF.

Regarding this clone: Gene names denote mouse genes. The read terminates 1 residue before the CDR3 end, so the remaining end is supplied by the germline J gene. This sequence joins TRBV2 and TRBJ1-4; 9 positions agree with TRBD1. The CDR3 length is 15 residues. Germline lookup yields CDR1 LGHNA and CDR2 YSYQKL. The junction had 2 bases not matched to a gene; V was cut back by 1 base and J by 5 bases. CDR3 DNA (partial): TGTGCCAGCAGCCAAGGACAGGGGGGGAACGAAAGATTATTT. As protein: CASSQGQGGNERLF. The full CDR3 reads CASSQGQGGNERLFF.

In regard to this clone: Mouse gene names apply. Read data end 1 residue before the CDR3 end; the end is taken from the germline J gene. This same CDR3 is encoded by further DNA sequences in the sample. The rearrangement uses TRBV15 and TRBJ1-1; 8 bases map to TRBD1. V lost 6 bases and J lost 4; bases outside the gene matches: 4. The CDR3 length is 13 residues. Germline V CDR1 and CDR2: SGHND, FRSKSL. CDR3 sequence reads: CASSPGGGTEVFF. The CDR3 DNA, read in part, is TGTGCCAGCAGCCCAGGGGGCGGCACAGAAGTCTTC.

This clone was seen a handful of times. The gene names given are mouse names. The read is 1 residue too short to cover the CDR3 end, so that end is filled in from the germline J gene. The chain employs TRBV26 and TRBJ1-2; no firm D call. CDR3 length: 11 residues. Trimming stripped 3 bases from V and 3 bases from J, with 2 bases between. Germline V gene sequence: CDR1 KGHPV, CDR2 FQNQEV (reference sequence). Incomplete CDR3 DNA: TGTGCCAGCAGTCTAGACTCCGACTACACC. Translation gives CASSLDSDYT. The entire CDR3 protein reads CASSLDSDYTF.

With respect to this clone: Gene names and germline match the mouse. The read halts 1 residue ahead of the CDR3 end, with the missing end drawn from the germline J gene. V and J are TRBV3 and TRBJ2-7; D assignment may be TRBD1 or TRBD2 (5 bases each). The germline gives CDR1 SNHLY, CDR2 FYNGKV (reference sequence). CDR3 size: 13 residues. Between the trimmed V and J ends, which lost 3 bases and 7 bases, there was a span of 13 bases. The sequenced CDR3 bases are TGTGCCAGCAGCTTTGGGACCGGGGAGGAACAGTAC. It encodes CASSFGTGEEQY. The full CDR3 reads CASSFGTGEEQYF.

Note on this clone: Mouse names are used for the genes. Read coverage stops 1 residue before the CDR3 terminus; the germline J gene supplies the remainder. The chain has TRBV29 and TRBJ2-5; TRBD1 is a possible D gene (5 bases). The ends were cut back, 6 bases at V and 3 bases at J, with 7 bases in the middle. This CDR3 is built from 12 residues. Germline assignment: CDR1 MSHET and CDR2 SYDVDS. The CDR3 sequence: CASRDIQDTQYF. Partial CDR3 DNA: TGTGCTAGCAGGGACATACAAGACACCCAGTAC.

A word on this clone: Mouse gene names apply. The CDR3 bases that were read are TGTGCCAGCAGCCAAGCTGGGGGCCAAGACACCCAGTAC. Amino acid sequence: CASSQAGGQDTQY. From start to end, the CDR3 is CASSQAGGQDTQYF. This chain uses TRBV5 with TRBJ2-5; TRBD2 matches at 7 bases. The read is 1 residue too short to cover the CDR3 end, so that end is filled in from the germline J gene. The CDR3 contains 14 residues. V lost 1 base and J lost 2; bases outside the gene matches: 0. Germline CDR1 reads LGHNA; CDR2 reads YNLKQL (reference sequence).

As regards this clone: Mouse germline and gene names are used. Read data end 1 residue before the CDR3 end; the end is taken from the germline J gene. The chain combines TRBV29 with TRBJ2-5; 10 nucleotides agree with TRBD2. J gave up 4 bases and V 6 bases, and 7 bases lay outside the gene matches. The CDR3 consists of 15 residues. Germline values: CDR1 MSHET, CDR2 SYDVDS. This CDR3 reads CASRNDWGEKDTQYF. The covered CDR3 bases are TGTGCTAGCAGAAATGACTGGGGGGAGAAAGACACCCAGTAC.

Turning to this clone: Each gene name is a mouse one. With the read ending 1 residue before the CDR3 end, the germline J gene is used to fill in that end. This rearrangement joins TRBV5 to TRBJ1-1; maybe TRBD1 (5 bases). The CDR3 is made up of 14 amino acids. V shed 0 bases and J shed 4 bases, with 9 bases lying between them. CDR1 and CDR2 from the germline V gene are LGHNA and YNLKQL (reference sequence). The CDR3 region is CASSQDQGATEVFF. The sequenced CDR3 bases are TGTGCCAGCAGCCAAGATCAGGGAGCCACAGAAGTCTTC.

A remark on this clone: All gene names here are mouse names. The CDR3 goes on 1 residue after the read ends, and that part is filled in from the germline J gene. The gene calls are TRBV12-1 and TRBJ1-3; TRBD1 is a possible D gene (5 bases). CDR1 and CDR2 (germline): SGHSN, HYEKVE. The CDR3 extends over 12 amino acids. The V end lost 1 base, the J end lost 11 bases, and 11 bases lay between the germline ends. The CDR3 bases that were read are TGTGCCAGCTCTCTTCAGGGAGGAGCGCTCTAT. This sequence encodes CASSLQGGALY. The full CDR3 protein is CASSLQGGALYF.

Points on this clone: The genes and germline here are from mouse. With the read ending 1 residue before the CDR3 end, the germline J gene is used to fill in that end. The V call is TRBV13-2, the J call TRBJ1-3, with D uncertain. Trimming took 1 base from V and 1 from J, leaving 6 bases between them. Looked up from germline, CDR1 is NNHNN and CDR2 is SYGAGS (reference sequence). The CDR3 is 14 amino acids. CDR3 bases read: TGTGCCAGCGGTGATCAACAATCTGGAAATACGCTCTAT. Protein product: CASGDQQSGNTLY. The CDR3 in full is CASGDQQSGNTLYF.

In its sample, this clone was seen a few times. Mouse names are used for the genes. CDR3: CASGLGGVEQYF. The CDR3 DNA, read in part, is TGTGCCAGCGGTCTGGGGGGGGTTGAACAGTAC. The chain links TRBV13-2 to TRBJ2-7, with 9 bases aligning to TRBD2. The read ends 1 residue before the CDR3 terminus; that terminus is restored from the germline J gene. Losses at the gene ends were 4 bases for V and 6 bases for J; bases not matched to a gene: 2. CDR3 size: 12 residues. Germline V gene sequence: CDR1 NNHNN, CDR2 SYGAGS (reference sequence).

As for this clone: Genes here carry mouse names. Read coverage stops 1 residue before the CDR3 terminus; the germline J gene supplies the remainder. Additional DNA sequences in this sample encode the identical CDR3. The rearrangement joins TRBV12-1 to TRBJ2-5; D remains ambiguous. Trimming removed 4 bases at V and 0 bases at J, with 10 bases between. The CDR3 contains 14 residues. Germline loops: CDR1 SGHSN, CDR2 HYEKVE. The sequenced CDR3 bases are TGTGCCAGCTCGCCAACAATTAACCAAGACACCCAGTAC. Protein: CASSPTINQDTQY. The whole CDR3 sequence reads CASSPTINQDTQYF.

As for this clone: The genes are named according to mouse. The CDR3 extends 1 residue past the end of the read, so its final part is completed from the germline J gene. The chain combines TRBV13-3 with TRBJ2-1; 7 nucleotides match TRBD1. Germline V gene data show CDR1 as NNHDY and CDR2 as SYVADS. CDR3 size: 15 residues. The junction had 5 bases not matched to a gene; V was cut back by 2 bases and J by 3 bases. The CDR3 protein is CASSEQGQFYAEQFF. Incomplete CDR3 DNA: TGTGCCAGCAGTGAGCAGGGACAGTTCTATGCTGAGCAGTTC.

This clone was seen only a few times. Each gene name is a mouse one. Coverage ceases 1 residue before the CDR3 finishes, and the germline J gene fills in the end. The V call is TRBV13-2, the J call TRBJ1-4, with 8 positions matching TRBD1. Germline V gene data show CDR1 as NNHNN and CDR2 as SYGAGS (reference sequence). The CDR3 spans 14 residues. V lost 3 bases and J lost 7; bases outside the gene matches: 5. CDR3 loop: CASGVGQGGERLFF. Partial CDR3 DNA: TGTGCCAGCGGTGTCGGACAGGGCGGCGAAAGATTATTT.

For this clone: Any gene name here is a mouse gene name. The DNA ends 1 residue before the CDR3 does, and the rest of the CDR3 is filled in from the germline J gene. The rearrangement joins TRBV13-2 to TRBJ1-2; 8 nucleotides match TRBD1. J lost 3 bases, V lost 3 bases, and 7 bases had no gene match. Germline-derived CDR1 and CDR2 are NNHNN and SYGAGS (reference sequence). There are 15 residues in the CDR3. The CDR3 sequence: CASGVPTGVDSDYTF. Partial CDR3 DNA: TGTGCCAGCGGTGTCCCGACAGGGGTGGACTCCGACTACACC.

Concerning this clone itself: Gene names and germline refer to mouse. The covered CDR3 bases are TGCACCTGCAGAGGACAGGGGTGGGACTCCGACTACACC. Translating it yields CTCRGQGWDSDYT. The whole CDR3 region reads CTCRGQGWDSDYTF. This rearrangement joins TRBV1 to TRBJ1-2, with 9 bases fitting TRBD1. The read comes to an end 1 residue before the CDR3 does, leaving the germline J gene to fill in the end. The CDR3 is 14 residues long. The V and J ends lost 6 bases and 3 bases, in that order; junction bases with no gene match: 5. Germline CDR1 NSQYPW, CDR2 LRSPGD (reference sequence).

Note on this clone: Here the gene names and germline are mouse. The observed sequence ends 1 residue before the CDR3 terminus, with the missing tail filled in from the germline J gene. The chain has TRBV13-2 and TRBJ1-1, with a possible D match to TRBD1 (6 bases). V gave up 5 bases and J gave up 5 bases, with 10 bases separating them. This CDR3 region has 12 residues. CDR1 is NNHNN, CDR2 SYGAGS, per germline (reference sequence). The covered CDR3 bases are TGTGCCAGCGGCGTGGACAGAACAGAAGTCTTC. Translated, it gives CASGVDRTEVF. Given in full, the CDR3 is CASGVDRTEVFF.